The 6 T cell receptor beta chains in this list originate from one sample, sequenced in a study of siplizumab effects on memory and regulatory T cells. The repertoire was sequenced with immunoSEQ multiplex PCR; TCRdb's copy has only in-frame clones and lacks some. The sample holds tens of thousands of clones, more than 80% seen once. Specimen: CD8+ T cells sorted from blood. The receptors here all came from a human donor in good health.

The chain joins TRBV9 to TRBJ2-5; 8 bases map to TRBD1. Unmatched junction bases numbered 6, after V lost 3 bases and J lost 2 bases. The CDR3 runs to 15 residues. Germline-derived CDR1 and CDR2 are SGDLS and YYNGEE. The CDR3 loop reads CASSAWTGTQETQYF. The CDR3 DNA reads as TGTGCCAGCAGCGCCTGGACAGGGACGCAAGAGACCCAGTACTTC. The complete variable domain, with remaining parts taken from reference TRBV9 and TRBJ2-5, reads DSGVTQTPKHLITATGQRVTLRCSPRSGDLSVYWYQQSLDQGLQFLIQYYNGEERAKGNILERFSAQQFPDLHSELNLSSLELGDSALYFCASSAWTGTQETQYFGPGTRLLVL.

The chain links TRBV30 to TRBJ1-2; 12 bases align to TRBD1. CDR1 GTSNPN and CDR2 SVGIG come from the germline V gene (reference sequence). This CDR3 comprises 16 residues. Unmatched junction bases numbered 14, after V lost 4 bases and J lost 8 bases. CDR3 sequence (DNA): TGTGCCTGGATGAGGGCGACCGGGACAGGGGGCCGCGGCTACACCTTC. It specifies CAWMRATGTGGRGYTF. The full variable domain, in which reference TRBV30 and TRBJ1-2 provide the parts outside the CDR3, is SQTIHQWPATLVQPVGSPLSLECTVEGTSNPNLYWYRQAAGRGLQLLFYSVGIGQISSEVPQNLSASRPQDRQFILSSKKLLLSDSGFYLCAWMRATGTGGRGYTFGSGTRLTVV.

The CDR3: CASSLARGSPNTEAFF. The DNA for the CDR3 is TGTGCCAGCAGCTTAGCGCGGGGCAGCCCGAACACTGAAGCTTTCTTT. The chain carries TRBV7-9 and TRBJ1-1; D possibly corresponds to TRBD1 (5 bases). Germline assignment: CDR1 SEHNR and CDR2 FQNEAQ (reference sequence). This CDR3 has 16 residues. V lost 0 bases to trimming and J lost 1 base, with 12 bases between them.

The chain joins TRBV9 to TRBJ2-3; maybe TRBD2 (6 bases). V shed 2 bases and J shed 0 bases, with 10 bases lying between them. Germline V gene sequence: CDR1 SGDLS, CDR2 YYNGEE. The CDR3 is made up of 15 amino acids. CDR3 sequence: CASSVRGISTDTQYF. The CDR3 coding sequence is TGTGCCAGCAGCGTTCGCGGGATCAGCACAGATACGCAGTATTTT.

The chain is built from TRBV7-9 and TRBJ1-2; 9 bases align to TRBD1. Germline loops: CDR1 SEHNR, CDR2 FQNEAQ (reference sequence). V was clipped by 3 bases and J by 7 bases; unmatched bases: 3. This CDR3 spans 13 amino acids. The CDR3 DNA sequence: TGTGCCAGCAGCTTGACAGGGGGAGGTGGCTACACCTTC. As protein: CASSLTGGGGYTF.

The rearrangement uses TRBV2 and TRBJ2-1; D gene ambiguous. The CDR3 consists of 11 residues. Looked up from germline, CDR1 is SNHLY and CDR2 is FYNNEI. V was cut by 1 base and J by 8 bases, with 3 bases left in between. DNA of the CDR3: TGTGCCAGCAGTGAAGACGATGAGCAGTTCTTC. It translates to CASSEDDEQFF.